This TCR beta chain is drawn from a study of cytomegalovirus exposure and HLA in healthy donors. General study points: Common viral pathogens seemed to be connected with several of the most significant clusters, according to a later analysis. TCR beta V- and J-gene trimming, according to a later analysis, was linked to a missense DCLRE1C variant. In the analysis, some V segments, TRBV6-2 and TRBV6-3 included, were excluded as indistinguishable.

In regard to this clone: Its antigen is unidentified.

This CDR3 is 11 amino acids long. Use of 60 Vbeta and 13 Jbeta primers characterized the PCR. The table came from immunoSEQ multiplex PCR; TCRdb's copy has only in-frame clones and leaves some out. The table includes 150,000 to 200,000 clones, around 82% detected once. The TCR originated in a woman in her twenties or thirties in good health and CMV-seropositive. The rearrangement joins TRBV21-1 to TRBJ2-7; no check of the table's D call, TRBD2, against the DNA was made. TRBV21-1 is classified as a pseudogene. The sequenced sample consisted of PBMCs. CDR3 in amino acids: CASTATHRRHF. The CDR3 DNA sequence: TGTGCCAGCACCGCCACCCATCGGCGGCACTTC.